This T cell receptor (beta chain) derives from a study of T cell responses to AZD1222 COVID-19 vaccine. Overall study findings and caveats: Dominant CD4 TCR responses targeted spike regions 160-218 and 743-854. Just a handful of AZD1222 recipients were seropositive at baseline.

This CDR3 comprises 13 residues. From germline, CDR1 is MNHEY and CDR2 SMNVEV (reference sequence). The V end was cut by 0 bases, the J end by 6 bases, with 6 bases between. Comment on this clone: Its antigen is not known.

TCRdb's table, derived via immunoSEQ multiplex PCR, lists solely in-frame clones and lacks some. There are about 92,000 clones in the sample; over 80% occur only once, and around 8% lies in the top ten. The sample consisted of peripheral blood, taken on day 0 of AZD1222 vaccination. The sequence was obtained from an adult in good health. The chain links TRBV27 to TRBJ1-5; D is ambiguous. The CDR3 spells CASSLSRSQPQHF. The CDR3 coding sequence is TGTGCCAGCAGTTTATCTCGGAGTCAGCCCCAGCATTTT.